These 20 T cell receptor beta chains originate from one sample sequenced in a study of blood T cell repertoires in COVID-19. Sequenced by immunoSEQ multiplex PCR; TCRdb stores in-frame clones only, minus some. The profile shows more than 85,000 clones, about 80% of them singletons. The source material was peripheral blood. The source of these receptors is a man older than 75 with acute or convalescent COVID-19.

This chain uses TRBV4-3 with TRBJ2-1; a possible D gene is TRBD2 (6 bases). The CDR3 extends over 15 amino acids. The V gene's germline CDR1 is LGHNA and CDR2 YSLEER. The ends were cut back, 2 bases at V and 2 bases at J, with 10 bases in the middle. CDR3 sequence: CASSQMEGPYNEQFF. The DNA of the CDR3 is TGCGCCAGCAGCCAAATGGAGGGCCCCTACAATGAGCAGTTCTTC.

This clone is a singleton in its sample. The chain couples TRBV2 to TRBJ1-6; TRBD1 is a possible D gene (6 bases). V lost 6 bases, J lost 7 bases, and 13 bases lay in between. The CDR3 length is 14 residues. CDR1 is SNHLY and CDR2 is FYNNEI in the germline V gene. CDR3 bases: TGTGCCAGCAGCGAGGACAGTCAAAATTCACCCCTCCACTTT. This sequence encodes CASSEDSQNSPLHF.

The sample holds a few counts of this clone. The rearrangement uses TRBV3-1 (or the pseudogene TRBV3-2) and TRBJ1-1; D is undetermined. The CDR3 has 13 amino acids. Trimming took off 6 bases at V and 2 bases at J, with 10 bases between the two ends. Germline values: CDR1 LGHDT, CDR2 YNNKEL (reference sequence). DNA of the CDR3: TGTGCCAGCAGAGGAGTAAGTAACACTGAAGCTTTCTTT. It specifies CASRGVSNTEAFF.

The gene calls are TRBV11-2 and TRBJ2-2, with 9 bases aligning to TRBD2. Germline CDR1 SGHAT, CDR2 FQNNGV. The trim removed 3 bases at V and 6 bases at J, leaving 5 bases unmatched. This CDR3 has 15 residues. CDR3 amino acids: CASSLRRGGSGELFF. The CDR3, as DNA: TGTGCCAGCAGCTTGCGGCGGGGGGGCTCCGGGGAGCTGTTTTTT.

The chain has TRBV6-5 and TRBJ1-5, with TRBD1 matching 9 bases. In germline, CDR1 is MNHEY, CDR2 SVGAGI. The V segment lost 5 bases and the J segment 3 bases; nucleotides outside the gene matches: 5. The CDR3 is made up of 15 amino acids. CDR3 amino acids: CASSRDRASNQPQHF. The CDR3 region has the DNA TGTGCCAGCAGTCGGGACAGGGCCTCCAATCAGCCCCAGCATTTT.

This clone was found many times. The genes are TRBV5-1 and TRBJ2-5; D call uncertain. The CDR3 has 14 amino acids. Trimming took 1 base from V and 1 from J, leaving 8 bases between them. Per the germline V gene, CDR1 is SGHRS and CDR2 is YFSETQ. Here the CDR3 reads CASSLQVSQETQYF. The CDR3, as DNA: TGCGCCAGCAGCTTGCAGGTCAGCCAAGAGACCCAGTACTTC.

This clone has a handful of counts. The chain has TRBV14 and TRBJ1-1; 7 positions match TRBD1. J gave up 1 base and V 3 bases, and 5 bases lay outside the gene matches. Germline values: CDR1 SGHDN, CDR2 FVKESK. This CDR3 has 15 residues. DNA of the CDR3: TGTGCCAGCAGCCAGGACAGGCTGGCGAACACTGAAGCTTTCTTT. This codes for CASSQDRLANTEAFF.

This chain links TRBV6-5 with TRBJ2-7; no clear D. The CDR3 has 12 residues. Germline V gene data show CDR1 as MNHEY and CDR2 as SVGAGI. V gave up 4 bases and J gave up 4 bases, with 8 bases separating them. CDR3 bases: TGTGCCAGCAGTTCCTTCGGGTACGAGCAGTACTTC. This translates into CASSSFGYEQYF.

The CDR3 DNA sequence: TGTGCCAGCAGCTTGGACAGGGGAGCTTTCTTT. Encoded protein: CASSLDRGAFF. The V and J genes are TRBV5-5 and TRBJ1-1; TRBD1 aligns across 7 bases. The CDR3 loop spans 11 amino acids. In germline, CDR1 is SGHKS, CDR2 YYEKEE (reference sequence). J gave up 10 bases and V 0 bases, and 0 bases lay outside the gene matches.

This clone was seen only once. As DNA, the CDR3 is TGTGCCAGCAGAGTCCGGGGGGCCTACGAGCAGTACTTC. Its translation is CASRVRGAYEQYF. The chain recombines TRBV5-4 with TRBJ2-7; TRBD2 aligns across 7 bases. With V trimmed by 5 bases and J by 2 bases, 4 bases remained unmatched. Germline-derived CDR1 and CDR2 are SGHNT and YYREEE (reference sequence). The CDR3 runs to 13 residues.

The chain is built from TRBV12-5 and TRBJ2-3, with D possibly matching TRBD2 (6 bases). Trimming took off 0 bases at V and 4 bases at J, with 14 bases between the two ends. Germline V gives CDR1 LGHNT, CDR2 FRNRAP. CDR3 length: 16 amino acids. The CDR3 sequence is CASGLVIGGSADTQYF. CDR3 bases: TGTGCTAGTGGTTTGGTAATAGGAGGGAGCGCAGATACGCAGTATTTT.

The chain links TRBV7-2 to TRBJ2-5, with 7 bases identical to TRBD1. Trimming at V came to 5 bases and at J to 0 bases, leaving 3 bases not matched to a gene. Germline CDR1 SGHTA, CDR2 FQGNSA. This CDR3 is built from 14 residues. For the CDR3, the DNA is TGTGCCAGCAGCCCTCAGGGGGACCAAGAGACCCAGTACTTC. Translating gives CASSPQGDQETQYF. Based on the CDR3 plus reference TRBV7-2 and TRBJ2-5, the full variable domain is GAGVSQSPSNKVTEKGKDVELRCDPISGHTALYWYRQSLGQGLEFLIYFQGNSAPDKSGLPSDRFSAERTGGSVSTLTIQRTQQEDSAVYLCASSPQGDQETQYFGPGTRLLVL.

This clone was recorded once. The chain is built from TRBV6-5 and TRBJ1-2, with D perhaps matching TRBD1 (5 bases). This CDR3 contains 14 residues. V was clipped by 5 bases and J by 2 bases, with 12 bases between them. Per germline, CDR1 MNHEY and CDR2 SVGAGI. The CDR3 bases are TGTGCCAGCAGTCCGGGCAGGGAAAACTATGGCTACACCTTC. Amino acid sequence: CASSPGRENYGYTF.

The CDR3 bases are TGCGCCAGCAGCTTGGGAGACGAGGGCAATCAGCCCCAGCATTTT. Its translation is CASSLGDEGNQPQHF. The chain employs TRBV5-1 and TRBJ1-5; D is unresolved. This CDR3 is built from 15 residues. V lost 0 bases to trimming and J lost 2 bases, with 9 bases between them. Germline CDR1 SGHRS, CDR2 YFSETQ.

The sample holds one count of this clone. J is TRBJ2-2 and V is TRBV9; TRBD2 might be the D (6 bases). V was pared by 4 bases and J by 0 bases, with 13 bases between. Germline loops: CDR1 SGDLS, CDR2 YYNGEE. This CDR3 is built from 16 residues. CDR3 protein: CASSPSGEPNTGELFF. The CDR3 DNA follows: TGTGCCAGCAGCCCTTCGGGAGAGCCGAACACCGGGGAGCTGTTTTTT.

As DNA, the CDR3 is TGTGCCAGCAGGGGACAGAGCAATCAGCCCCAGCATTTT. This codes for CASRGQSNQPQHF. The J gene is TRBJ1-5, the V gene TRBV7-2; 7 positions match TRBD1. Germline V CDR1 and CDR2: SGHTA, FQGNSA. V lost 6 bases and J lost 1; bases outside the gene matches: 0. This CDR3 is built from 13 residues.

The J gene is TRBJ2-7, the V gene TRBV5-4; 7 bases map to TRBD1. Germline assignment: CDR1 SGHNT and CDR2 YYREEE (reference sequence). The length of the CDR3 is 15 residues. The J segment lost 3 bases and the V segment lost 4 bases, leaving 10 bases of the junction unmatched. CDR3 in amino acids: CASSQEGALLYEQYF. Written as DNA, the CDR3 is TGTGCCAGCAGCCAAGAGGGGGCTTTGCTCTACGAGCAGTACTTC.

Comments on this clone: Compared with germline, one end of the junction differs, possibly owing to a read error. This chain's CDR3 is CASSLGFYRDRDEKLFF. CDR3 in DNA: TGTGCCAGCAGTTTAGGGTTCTACAGGGATCGGGATGAAAAACTGTTTTTT. This chain uses TRBV11-2 with TRBJ1-4; the D gene is possibly TRBD1 (6 bases). CDR1 and CDR2 from the germline V gene are SGHAT and FQNNGV. This CDR3 is 17 amino acids long.

The chain uses TRBV9 and TRBJ2-6, with 11 positions matching TRBD2. This CDR3 spans 18 amino acids. Unmatched junction bases numbered 6, after V lost 0 bases and J lost 4 bases. Germline CDR1 reads SGDLS; CDR2 reads YYNGEE. CDR3 region: CASSVALAGVPGANVLTF. The CDR3 nucleotides are TGTGCCAGCAGCGTAGCACTAGCGGGGGTACCCGGGGCCAACGTCCTGACTTTC.

There are a few counts of this clone. The chain combines TRBV4-1 with TRBJ2-7, with TRBD2 as a possible D gene (5 bases). CDR3 length: 14 amino acids. Between the trimmed V and J ends, which lost 1 base and 2 bases, there was a span of 9 bases. The germline V gene has CDR1 MGHRA and CDR2 YSYEKL. DNA of the CDR3: TGCGCCAGCAGCCAAGCGGGAACTACCTACGAGCAGTACTTC. Translated, it gives CASSQAGTTYEQYF.